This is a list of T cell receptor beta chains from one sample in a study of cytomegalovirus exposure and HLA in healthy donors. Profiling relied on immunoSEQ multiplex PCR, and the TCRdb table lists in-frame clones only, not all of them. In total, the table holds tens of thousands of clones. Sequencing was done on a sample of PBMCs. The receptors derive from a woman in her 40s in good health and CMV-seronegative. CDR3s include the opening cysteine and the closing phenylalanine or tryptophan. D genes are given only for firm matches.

CDR3nt: TGTGCCAGCAGCTTGGCAAGGGGGGGCGCGGGCAATCAGCCCCAGCATTTT
CDR3aa: CASSLARGGAGNQPQHF
v_gene: TRBV5-6
j_gene: TRBJ1-5
d_gene: -

CDR3nt: TGTGCCAGCAGCTCCAATGGGGCGAGGGAGACCCAGTACTTC
CDR3aa: CASSSNGARETQYF
v_gene: TRBV7-9
j_gene: TRBJ2-5
d_gene: -

CDR3nt: TGTGCCAGCAGTGACCCGACAGGGGGCAAGAAGTACTTC
CDR3aa: CASSDPTGGKKYF
v_gene: TRBV6-1
j_gene: TRBJ2-7
d_gene: TRBD1

CDR3nt: TGTGCCAGCAGTTGGTCGGGAGTAAGCGAGCAGTACTTC
CDR3aa: CASSWSGVSEQYF
v_gene: TRBV6-5
j_gene: TRBJ2-7
d_gene: -

CDR3nt: TGTGCCAGCAGTTTATCCGGGGAGGACACTGAAGCTTTCTTT
CDR3aa: CASSLSGEDTEAFF
v_gene: TRBV28
j_gene: TRBJ1-1
d_gene: -

CDR3nt: TGTGCCTCAGGACAGAGCTCCTACAATGAGCAGTTCTTC
CDR3aa: CASGQSSYNEQFF
v_gene: TRBV30
j_gene: TRBJ2-1
d_gene: -

CDR3nt: TGCGCCAGCAGCACGGGACAGGGGACTAATGAAAAACTGTTTTTT
CDR3aa: CASSTGQGTNEKLFF
v_gene: TRBV5-1
j_gene: TRBJ1-4
d_gene: TRBD1

CDR3nt: TGTGCCAGCAGTGTCGGGGGGGATACGCAGTATTTT
CDR3aa: CASSVGGDTQYF
v_gene: TRBV2
j_gene: TRBJ2-3
d_gene: TRBD2

CDR3nt: TGTGCCAGCAGTGGGATTGGGGAGGCAGGGACCGGGGAGCTGTTTTTT
CDR3aa: CASSGIGEAGTGELFF
v_gene: TRBV25-1
j_gene: TRBJ2-2
d_gene: -

CDR3nt: TGTGCCAGCAGCTTAGAAGTCTCCAGGGCAGATACGCAGTATTTT
CDR3aa: CASSLEVSRADTQYF
v_gene: TRBV7-2
j_gene: TRBJ2-3
d_gene: -

CDR3nt: TGTGCCAGCAGCTTACGGAGCCCTGAAGCTTTCTTT
CDR3aa: CASSLRSPEAFF
v_gene: TRBV7-9
j_gene: TRBJ1-1
d_gene: -

CDR3nt: TGTGCCAGCAGTGTAGGACAGGGAATATCTGGGGCCAACGTCCTGACTTTC
CDR3aa: CASSVGQGISGANVLTF
v_gene: TRBV28
j_gene: TRBJ2-6
d_gene: TRBD1

CDR3nt: TGTGCCAGCAGCCAGACCTCCGGGACTAGCGGGGCCCTCTACGAGCAGTACTTC
CDR3aa: CASSQTSGTSGALYEQYF
v_gene: TRBV4-2
j_gene: TRBJ2-7
d_gene: TRBD2

CDR3nt: TGTGCCAGCAGCTTAAGAAATAAGCGGGGCCTCTCCTACGAGCAGTACTTC
CDR3aa: CASSLRNKRGLSYEQYF
v_gene: TRBV13
j_gene: TRBJ2-7
d_gene: TRBD2

CDR3nt: TGTGCCAGCAGCAGGCGGACTCCCACGTATGGCACAGATACGCAGTATTTT
CDR3aa: CASSRRTPTYGTDTQYF
v_gene: TRBV9
j_gene: TRBJ2-3
d_gene: -

CDR3nt: TGCGCCAGCACGCAGGACTCTGGGGCCAACGTCCTGACTTTC
CDR3aa: CASTQDSGANVLTF
v_gene: TRBV5-1
j_gene: TRBJ2-6
d_gene: -

CDR3nt: TGCAGCGCAAGGACAGCGGGGGACACCGGGGAGCTGTTTTTT
CDR3aa: CSARTAGDTGELFF
v_gene: TRBV29-1
j_gene: TRBJ2-2
d_gene: TRBD2

CDR3nt: TGTGCCAGCAGCGCGGCGCCCGGGACATCTAGCACAGATACGCAGTATTTT
CDR3aa: CASSAAPGTSSTDTQYF
v_gene: TRBV9
j_gene: TRBJ2-3
d_gene: -

CDR3nt: TGCAGATTCGACGGGTACACTGAAGCTTTCTTT
CDR3aa: CRFDGYTEAFF
v_gene: TRBV29-1
j_gene: TRBJ1-1
d_gene: -

CDR3nt: TGTGCCAGCAGCCCAAGTAGCGGGGGCTACGAGCAGTACTTC
CDR3aa: CASSPSSGGYEQYF
v_gene: TRBV7-2
j_gene: TRBJ2-7
d_gene: TRBD2

CDR3nt: TGTGCCAGCTCACTTTTTAGCGGGACCACCGGGGAGCTGTTTTTT
CDR3aa: CASSLFSGTTGELFF
v_gene: TRBV18
j_gene: TRBJ2-2
d_gene: TRBD2

CDR3nt: TGTGCCTGCCGAGACAGGAGTCTGTACTTC
CDR3aa: CACRDRSLYF
v_gene: TRBV30
j_gene: TRBJ2-5
d_gene: -

CDR3nt: TGTGCCAGCAAGAGGGCTCAATCAATGGATGAGCAGTTCTTC
CDR3aa: CASKRAQSMDEQFF
v_gene: TRBV4-2
j_gene: TRBJ2-1
d_gene: -

CDR3nt: TGCAGCGTTGCGGCAGACAGGGCTAACACTGAAGCTTTCTTT
CDR3aa: CSVAADRANTEAFF
v_gene: TRBV29-1
j_gene: TRBJ1-1
d_gene: TRBD1

CDR3nt: TGCAGCGTTGAAGCTAGCGGGGGGGGAGATAAGCAGTATTTT
CDR3aa: CSVEASGGGDKQYF
v_gene: TRBV29-1
j_gene: TRBJ2-3
d_gene: TRBD2

CDR3nt: TGTGCCAGCAGTAGACAGGCCGGATCTGGAAACACCATATATTTT
CDR3aa: CASSRQAGSGNTIYF
v_gene: TRBV6-6
j_gene: TRBJ1-3
d_gene: -

CDR3nt: TGTGCCAGCAGCTCTTCGGGACAGGGGTTATCACCCCTACACTTT
CDR3aa: CASSSSGQGLSPLHF
v_gene: TRBV11-2
j_gene: TRBJ1-6
d_gene: TRBD1

CDR3nt: TGCGCCAGCAGCTGTCCAGGCCCGAGCGGGGGGGCGACCGGGGAGCTGTTTTTT
CDR3aa: CASSCPGPSGGATGELFF
v_gene: TRBV5-1
j_gene: TRBJ2-2
d_gene: TRBD2

CDR3nt: TGTGCCAGCAGTGCCTTCCAGTCAACTAATGAAAAACTGTTTTTT
CDR3aa: CASSAFQSTNEKLFF
v_gene: TRBV6-1
j_gene: TRBJ1-4
d_gene: -

CDR3nt: TGTGCCAGCAGTGAAGTGTCAGGGGGATTAGATACGCAGTATTTT
CDR3aa: CASSEVSGGLDTQYF
v_gene: TRBV6-1
j_gene: TRBJ2-3
d_gene: TRBD1

CDR3nt: TGTGCCAGCAAGCCCGGGCTAGCGTATTCCTCCTACGAGCAGTACTTC
CDR3aa: CASKPGLAYSSYEQYF
v_gene: TRBV6-6
j_gene: TRBJ2-7
d_gene: -

CDR3nt: TGTGCCTGGAGTGTCCGGACAGAACCCTACTTC
CDR3aa: CAWSVRTEPYF
v_gene: TRBV30
j_gene: TRBJ2-7
d_gene: -

CDR3nt: TGCGCCAGCAGCTTGGGACAGGGGGCTTACACTGAAGCTTTCTTT
CDR3aa: CASSLGQGAYTEAFF
v_gene: TRBV5-1
j_gene: TRBJ1-1
d_gene: TRBD1

CDR3nt: TGTGCCTGGAGTTTAGGACAGGGGGACCAGCCCCAGCATTTT
CDR3aa: CAWSLGQGDQPQHF
v_gene: TRBV30
j_gene: TRBJ1-5
d_gene: TRBD1

CDR3nt: TGCGCCAGCAGCTTGGATTCCAGCGGGGCTGAAGCTTTCTTT
CDR3aa: CASSLDSSGAEAFF
v_gene: TRBV5-1
j_gene: TRBJ1-1
d_gene: -

CDR3nt: TGTGCCAGTAGTGACCCGGGACAGGGGGGCAATCAGCCCCAGCATTTT
CDR3aa: CASSDPGQGGNQPQHF
v_gene: TRBV19
j_gene: TRBJ1-5
d_gene: TRBD1

CDR3nt: TGCGCCAGCAGCTTGGCCATCGGCGGGAGAGGAGAGACCCAGTACTTC
CDR3aa: CASSLAIGGRGETQYF
v_gene: TRBV5-1
j_gene: TRBJ2-5
d_gene: TRBD2

CDR3nt: TGTGCCAGCAATTCCATAGGGACAGGGGGAGGTGGCTACACCTTC
CDR3aa: CASNSIGTGGGGYTF
v_gene: TRBV28
j_gene: TRBJ1-2
d_gene: TRBD1

CDR3nt: TGTGCCAGCAGACCTGCAGGGGGTCACATGGGCACTGAAGCTTTCTTT
CDR3aa: CASRPAGGHMGTEAFF
v_gene: TRBV6-6
j_gene: TRBJ1-1
d_gene: TRBD1

CDR3nt: TGCAGCGTCGTACACCACACAGGGTTTGAAACTGAAGCTTTCTTT
CDR3aa: CSVVHHTGFETEAFF
v_gene: TRBV29-1
j_gene: TRBJ1-1
d_gene: -

CDR3nt: TGCGCCAGCAGCCCCCCGGGACAGGGGAGCACCGGGGAGCTGTTTTTT
CDR3aa: CASSPPGQGSTGELFF
v_gene: TRBV5-1
j_gene: TRBJ2-2
d_gene: TRBD1

CDR3nt: TGTGCCAGCAGCAATGGACAGGTCGCTGAAGCTTTCTTT
CDR3aa: CASSNGQVAEAFF
v_gene: TRBV28
j_gene: TRBJ1-1
d_gene: TRBD1

CDR3nt: TGCAGCGTTGAAGCTCTGAGGACAGGGGGGCCAGATACGCAGTATTTT
CDR3aa: CSVEALRTGGPDTQYF
v_gene: TRBV29-1
j_gene: TRBJ2-3
d_gene: TRBD1

CDR3nt: TGTGCCAGCAGTTACTCGATGGTTTCAGGGGCGTCACCCCTCCACTTT
CDR3aa: CASSYSMVSGASPLHF
v_gene: TRBV6-5
j_gene: TRBJ1-6
d_gene: -